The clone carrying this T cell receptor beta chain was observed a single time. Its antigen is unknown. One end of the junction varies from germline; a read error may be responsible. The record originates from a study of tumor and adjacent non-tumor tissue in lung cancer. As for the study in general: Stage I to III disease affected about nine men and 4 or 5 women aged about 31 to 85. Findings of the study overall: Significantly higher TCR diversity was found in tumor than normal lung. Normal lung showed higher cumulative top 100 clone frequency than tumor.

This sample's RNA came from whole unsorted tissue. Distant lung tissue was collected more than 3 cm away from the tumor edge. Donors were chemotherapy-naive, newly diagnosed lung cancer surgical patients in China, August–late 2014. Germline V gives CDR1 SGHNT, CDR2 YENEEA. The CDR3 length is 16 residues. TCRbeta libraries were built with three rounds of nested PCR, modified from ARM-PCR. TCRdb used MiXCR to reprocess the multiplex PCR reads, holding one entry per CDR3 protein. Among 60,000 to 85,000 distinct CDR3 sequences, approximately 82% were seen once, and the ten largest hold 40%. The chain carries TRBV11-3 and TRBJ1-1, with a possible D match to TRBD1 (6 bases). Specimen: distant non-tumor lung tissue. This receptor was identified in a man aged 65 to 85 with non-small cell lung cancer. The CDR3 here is CTSSFLDRSLNTEAFF. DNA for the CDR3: TGTACCAGCAGCTTCCTGGACAGAAGCTTGAACACTGAAGCTTTCTTT.